The entry below gives a single TCR beta chain sequence along with its context. This receptor's antigen is unknown. No per-base quality is available; no much larger clone lies one base away. This sample stems from a study of cytomegalovirus exposure and HLA in healthy donors (dated by TCRdb to 2015 to 2018). At the level of the whole study: An earlier analysis of approximately 550 of the donors reported about 290 Gb of sequence data and 100 million to 140 million unique TCR beta sequences from 190 million or so T cells. An early release covering roughly 640 HLA-typed donors comprised about 300 gigabases of sequencing data and tens of millions of unique TCR sequences. The genetic ancestry cluster associated with self-reported Caucasian donors included roughly 84% of the roughly 390 genotyped donors. The study aimed to test whether signatures of past pathogen exposure could be identified by cataloging public T cell receptors. Using immunosequencing, the study profiled T cell repertoires from fewer than 850 subjects and related those repertoires to cytomegalovirus serostatus. Besides the first cohort of around 700 subjects, a separate validation cohort made up of roughly 130 different subjects was used. High-throughput TCR immunosequencing, statistical association of individual TCRs with disease status, and machine learning were combined to predict cytomegalovirus infection status. A later analysis re-examined previously published TCR beta repertoires from 500 to 700 donors and added high-resolution HLA genotyping to investigate patterns of TCR occurrence. In the later analysis, no new phenotypic data were used to find candidate immune exposures; instead, reliance was placed on TCR beta sequences and their occurrence across donors. To decide whether each TCR beta V gene segment behaved as functional or pseudogenic, an earlier analysis of several hundred of the donors relied on high-throughput TCR beta sequencing. Donor age, sex, ethnicity and CMV serostatus were compiled together with the repertoire data. A later genetic analysis took genome-wide SNP genotypes for 398 of the 666 donors and used that subset as a discovery cohort. All discovery cohort repertoires had been generated on a single sequencing platform. HLA typing covered class I and class II loci at four-digit resolution. The number of donors typed differed by locus, with roughly 620-630 for A, B, C, DRB1 and DQB1, more than 500 for DQA1, over 600 for DPA1, and roughly 450 for DPB1. Roughly five DR-DQ haplotypes were handled as single units for association and clustering, since linkage in the cohort was strong. Across approximately 400 genotyped donors of the cohort, an average of 235,054 unique TCR beta nucleotide sequences per donor were sequenced, and roughly a sixth of those sequences were non-productive.

The cohort was made up of 666 healthy bone marrow donors. Cohort members were all nominally healthy when sampled, although unrecorded immune exposures were likely present. The donor was CMV seronegative and was included in the group of over 300 seronegative cohort members. Every donor gave a peripheral blood sample, and the peripheral blood mononuclear cells from that sample were used for TCR beta sequencing. Genomic DNA was extracted from the blood cell samples with the Qiagen DNeasy Blood Extraction Kit. Results and caveats for the whole study, not just this receptor: When HLA alleles, especially DR and DQ, strongly co-occurred, TCR associations were difficult to assign to individual alleles. Some IMGT-functional V segments, including TRBV6-2 and TRBV6-3, could not be told apart with the 87-base-pair reads, so those segments were excluded. In this cohort, only TCR beta chains were sequenced, and detectable features were limited by the absence of alpha or paired-chain data. In a later analysis, HLA-associated TCR beta chains were found to be more clonally expanded and to have lower generation probabilities than equally common non-associated chains. Several of the top co-occurrence clusters appeared to be linked to parvovirus B19, influenza, CMV and Epstein-Barr virus, according to a later analysis. The study listed 150 to 200 TCR beta chains as associated with cytomegalovirus. Across donors, most TCR sequences were observed very rarely, whereas some public TCRs were present in many individuals. The classifier was reported to diagnose cytomegalovirus status with high specificity and sensitivity in both the original and validation cohorts. Roughly uniform sequencing depth across donors was assumed in presence/absence analyses, although this assumption may not hold. Correlated functional status among segregating V segments might reflect linkage disequilibrium, but an unknown experimental factor could not be ruled out. A later analysis associated about 18,000 TCR beta sequences with specific HLA alleles at a false discovery rate of 0.05. In an earlier analysis of about 550 of the donors, most TCR beta V segments were observed in productive rearrangements about 87% or about 30% of the time, broadly matching IMGT annotations. Because counts were too low, roughly 17 rarely observed V segments, including chromosome 9 orphons, were left out of the earlier analysis of several hundred of the donors. A later genetic analysis associated a missense DCLRE1C variant with V-gene and J-gene trimming of TCR beta chains, and an independent cohort replicated the association. A further reported finding was that TCR beta sequences accurately predicted the HLA-A and HLA-B alleles for most subjects in the first cohort. In a later analysis, most CMV-associated TCR beta chains were found to appear HLA-restricted, with HLA associations seemingly driven largely by CMV exposure. A cluster of highly shared sequence variants was judged likely to be a technical artifact of the sequencing pipeline. In a later analysis, TCR association rates were found to vary across HLA loci, with the most associated TCRs seen for DRB1 alleles and the fewest for HLA-C alleles. In vitro tests confirmed that a few of the cytomegalovirus-associated TCR beta chains recognize cytomegalovirus antigens. The authors suggested that the approach could potentially be extended to other disease states and immunological phenotypes. According to a later genetic analysis, donors in an Asian-associated ancestry cluster had fewer N-insertions in productive TCRs than the approximately 690-donor mean. HLA typing was unavailable for some donors at each locus, so association tests used only the typed subset. For the cohort, immune exposure information was limited to CMV serostatus.

The library relied on the immunoSEQ multiplex PCR assay. For the multiplex PCR, a mixture combining 60 forward primers for TCR Vbeta segments and 13 reverse primers for TCR Jbeta segments was used. A multiplex PCR assay on genomic DNA amplified the CDR3 region of rearranged TCR beta genes. On the Illumina HiSeq System, the amplified TCR beta libraries were sequenced as 87-base-pair reads. In the source study's methods: A later analysis tallied about 77 million unique TCR beta chains across the 666 repertoires, and about 10 million of those chains were shared by two or more donors. A nearest-neighbor algorithm error-corrected the raw reads and collapsed the reads into unique sequences, merging closely related sequences to remove PCR and sequencing errors. V, D and J gene segments were assigned by aligning CDR3 sequences to IMGT reference sequences. For a sequence to be retained, a match of at least six nucleotides was required to both a V gene segment and a J gene segment. A rearrangement counted as productive if the CDR3 had no stop codons and remained in frame with V and J, and every other rearrangement counted as non-productive. CDR3 was defined according to IMGT convention as the region running from the second conserved V-encoded cysteine to the conserved J-encoded phenylalanine. The earlier analysis of about 590 of the donors excluded sequences that lacked an unambiguous match to a single V gene segment. An earlier analysis of some 610 of the donors called V segments functional above 56.7% productive rearrangements and segregating when the between-donor standard deviation exceeded 5%. A statistical classification framework was built for diagnosing cytomegalovirus status from the catalog of TCR beta chain sequences. A later analysis assigned V and J genes by comparing TCR nucleotide sequences with IMGT/GENE-DB human TR gene sequences. The TCRdist pipeline was used in a later analysis to assign CDR3 sequences and most-parsimonious VDJ recombination scenarios. In a later analysis, each TCR beta chain was defined by its CDR3 amino acid sequence together with its V-gene family, and reads lacking a unique V-gene family were excluded. As a way to deal with suspected cross-contamination and a sequencing artifact, a later analysis dropped approximately 590 nucleotide sequences that were highly shared and had low generation probability. In a later analysis, a clonal expansion index was calculated for each public chain from normalized within-repertoire ranks of inferred template counts. A later analysis computed generation probabilities with a VDJ recombination model fitted to out-of-frame rearrangements, and checked the results against IGoR. In a later analysis, hypergeometric tests were used to score TCR-TCR, TCR-HLA and TCR-CMV co-occurrence, with a repertoire-size bias correction applied to TCR pairs. False discovery rates were estimated in a later analysis by permuting HLA or CMV assignments 20 times. In a later analysis, co-occurring TCRs were grouped with DBSCAN, and TCRdist sequence similarity was added when clustering was performed within HLA-allele-positive subsets. Repertoires with fewer than 30,000 or more than 120,000 public chains, plus five repertoires with anomalous nucleotide sharing, were excluded from co-occurrence clustering. TCRdb took this table from immuneACCESS and kept in-frame rearrangements with V and J called. Such tables lack part of the clones; where checked against another copy, unresolved V genes explain under half of the gap, and the rest is unexplained. The DNA gave D and trimming, while V, J and clone size come from that table. The sample contains about 110,000 clones, around 80% of them found a single time. Around 0.24% of the sample belongs to the ten largest clones.

The germline V gene supplies CDR1 MGHRA and CDR2 YSYEKL. Trimmed from V: 2 bases; trimmed from J: 1 base; junction bases lacking a gene match: 7. From the cysteine through the phenylalanine, the CDR3 covers 16 amino acids. Solely the CDR3 DNA is kept, with 48 bases framed from the first base. The chain couples TRBV4-1 to TRBJ1-1; 7 junctional bases match TRBD1. This sequence was found in a man over 45 in good health and CMV-seronegative. The sequenced material came from PBMCs. This receptor carries the CDR3 CASSQTYRGRNTEAFF. The nucleotides read TGCGCCAGCAGCCAAACTTACAGGGGCCGGAACACTGAAGCTTTCTTT.